One and the same sample provided the 21 T cell receptor beta chains below, sequenced in a study of cytomegalovirus exposure and HLA in healthy donors. Assay: immunoSEQ multiplex PCR; the TCRdb copy retains only in-frame clones and omits some. This repertoire shows about 140,000 clones, around 87% found once; its top ten account for around 10%. The specimen sequenced was PBMCs. Receptors were obtained from a man between 18 and 35 years old in good health and CMV-seropositive.

The gene calls are TRBV27 and TRBJ1-2; a weak D match, TRBD1 (5 bases). The CDR3 contains 16 residues. Germline V lookup: CDR1 MNHEY, CDR2 SMNVEV (reference sequence). The V end was cut by 6 bases, the J end by 2 bases, with 19 bases between. CDR3 amino acids: CASRSIREGANYGYTF. The CDR3 region has the DNA TGTGCCAGCAGGTCTATCAGGGAGGGAGCCAACTATGGCTACACCTTC.

The chain links TRBV5-4 to TRBJ2-5; D might be TRBD1 (5 bases). This CDR3 has 14 amino acids. V was pared by 2 bases and J by 5 bases, with 13 bases between. CDR1 and CDR2 (germline): SGHNT, YYREEE (reference sequence). CDR3 in amino acids: CASSLQDSLETQYF. In nucleotides, the CDR3 is TGTGCCAGCAGCTTACAGGATTCCCTGGAGACCCAGTACTTC. Using reference TRBV5-4 and TRBJ2-5 for the parts outside the CDR3, the full variable domain is ETGVTQSPTHLIKTRGQQVTLRCSSQSGHNTVSWYQQALGQGPQFIFQYYREEENGRGNFPPRFSGLQFPNYSSELNVNALELDDSALYLCASSLQDSLETQYFGPGTRLLVL.

V usage is TRBV27 and J usage is TRBJ2-1, with 7 bases that match TRBD2. Trimming at V came to 8 bases and at J to 5 bases, leaving 9 bases not matched to a gene. From germline, CDR1 is MNHEY and CDR2 SMNVEV (reference sequence). The CDR3 runs 14 residues. CDR3 sequence reads: CASGRTSLDNEQFF. The CDR3 region has the DNA TGTGCCAGCGGTCGGACTAGTTTGGACAATGAGCAGTTCTTC.

This clone occurred a few times. This rearrangement joins TRBV19 to TRBJ1-5; no reliable D call. CDR3 length: 16 residues. V was trimmed by 2 bases and J by 3 bases, leaving 14 bases between them. Germline-derived CDR1 and CDR2 are LNHDA and SQIVND (reference sequence). CDR3 nucleotide sequence: TGTGCCAGTAGTATAAGAAAACAGCCCAACAATCAGCCCCAGCATTTT. Residues: CASSIRKQPNNQPQHF.

The genes are TRBV5-5 and TRBJ1-2, with D possibly being TRBD1 (6 bases). The germline V gene has CDR1 SGHKS and CDR2 YYEKEE (reference sequence). V was clipped by 2 bases and J by 7 bases, with 18 bases between them. CDR3 length: 15 residues. The CDR3, as DNA: TGTGCCAGCAGCTTAGCACTCAGGGAACAGGGTGGCTACACCTTC. Protein product: CASSLALREQGGYTF.

Note on this clone: This sample includes further DNA sequences coding for the same CDR3. The rearrangement links TRBV4-1 to TRBJ2-3; the D gene is possibly TRBD2 (6 bases). V was clipped by 2 bases and J by 1 base, with 13 bases between them. In germline, CDR1 is MGHRA, CDR2 YSYEKL. This CDR3 is 16 amino acids long. The CDR3 DNA is TGCGCCAGCAGCCAATCCCGACTAGGAGGCACAGATACGCAGTATTTT. Protein product: CASSQSRLGGTDTQYF.

This sequence joins TRBV7-7 and TRBJ2-5; perhaps TRBD2 as D (5 bases). The V end was cut by 2 bases, the J end by 2 bases, with 21 bases between. Germline lookup yields CDR1 SSHAT and CDR2 FNYEAQ (reference sequence). The CDR3 totals 18 residues. In DNA, the CDR3 is TGTGCCAGCAGCTTAAGATTGGTTGACTATACGACTCAAGAGACCCAGTACTTC. This sequence encodes CASSLRLVDYTTQETQYF.

The chain joins TRBV4-1 to TRBJ2-1; 9 nucleotides match TRBD2. V lost 4 bases to trimming and J lost 2 bases; unmatched junction nucleotides: 6. Germline lookup yields CDR1 MGHRA and CDR2 YSYEKL. The CDR3 has 16 amino acids. DNA for the CDR3: TGCGCCAGCAGCCTAACCCTAGCGGGGACCTACAATGAGCAGTTCTTC. Protein product: CASSLTLAGTYNEQFF.

The chain combines TRBV7-9 with TRBJ1-3; perhaps TRBD1 as D (5 bases). V was shortened by 4 bases and J by 4 bases, with 11 bases between the two germline ends. This CDR3 comprises 14 residues. Looked up from germline, CDR1 is SEHNR and CDR2 is FQNEAQ (reference sequence). The CDR3 sequence: CASSSRVAGNTIYF. The CDR3 coding sequence is TGTGCCAGCAGCTCCAGGGTGGCAGGAAACACCATATATTTT. The full variable domain, rest sourced from reference TRBV7-9 and TRBJ1-3, is DTGVSQNPRHKITKRGQNVTFRCDPISEHNRLYWYRQTLGQGPEFLTYFQNEAQLEKSRLLSDRFSAERPKGSFSTLEIQRTEQGDSAMYLCASSSRVAGNTIYFGEGSWLTVV.

CDR3 in DNA: TGTGCCAGCAGCTCCGGGACAGGACCCTCTCGAGCTTTCTTT. Its translation: CASSSGTGPSRAFF. This chain joins TRBV6-5 and TRBJ1-1; 8 bases are shared with TRBD1. V trimming: 6 bases; J trimming: 10 bases; junction bases outside the gene matches: 13. The CDR3 sequence is 14 residues long. CDR1 is MNHEY, CDR2 SVGAGI, per germline.

The chain has TRBV9 and TRBJ2-5; unclear D gene. The CDR3 has 16 amino acids. The V gene lost 3 bases and the J gene lost 1 base, with 16 bases spanning the gap. The V gene's germline CDR1 is SGDLS and CDR2 YYNGEE. The CDR3, as DNA: TGTGCCAGCAGCGCCGGTACGGCGGTACCCCAAGAGACCCAGTACTTC. Residues: CASSAGTAVPQETQYF.

The V and J genes are TRBV9 and TRBJ1-2; D might be TRBD1 (5 bases). CDR1 and CDR2 (germline): SGDLS, YYNGEE. Trimming left V 3 bases short and J 7 bases short, with 13 bases between. The CDR3 covers 13 residues. The CDR3 reads CASSAFGDSGYTF. The CDR3 DNA reads as TGTGCCAGCAGCGCCTTCGGGGACTCTGGCTACACCTTC.

This clone was observed a single time. This chain connects TRBV21-1 to TRBJ1-4; the table gives TRBD1 as D, unverified against the DNA. TRBV21-1 constitutes a pseudogene. The CDR3 contains 16 residues. The CDR3 here is CASSKGGQNRGGKLFF. CDR3 bases: TGTGCCAGCAGCAAAGGGGGTCAGAACAGGGGCGGAAAACTGTTTTTT.

This clone occurred a few times. The J gene is TRBJ1-4, the V gene TRBV30; 7 nucleotides line up with TRBD1. The J segment lost 6 bases and the V segment lost 0 bases, leaving 4 bases of the junction unmatched. Per germline, CDR1 GTSNPN and CDR2 SVGIG (reference sequence). The CDR3 consists of 14 residues. The CDR3 loop is CAWSVRQGDEKLFF. In DNA, the CDR3 is TGTGCCTGGAGTGTCCGACAGGGCGATGAAAAACTGTTTTTT. The full variable domain, rest sourced from reference TRBV30 and TRBJ1-4, is SQTIHQWPATLVQPVGSPLSLECTVEGTSNPNLYWYRQAAGRGLQLLFYSVGIGQISSEVPQNLSASRPQDRQFILSSKKLLLSDSGFYLCAWSVRQGDEKLFFGSGTQLSVL.

This chain links TRBV18 with TRBJ1-1, with D perhaps matching TRBD1 (6 bases). The V and J ends lost 4 bases and 1 base respectively, with 13 bases between them. The CDR3 consists of 15 residues. Germline CDR1 KGHSH, CDR2 LQKENI. The CDR3 loop reads CASSLTGLKNTEAFF. In nucleotides, the CDR3 is TGTGCCAGCTCACTTACAGGGTTGAAGAACACTGAAGCTTTCTTT.

The gene calls are TRBV30 and TRBJ1-6; D is ambiguous. Trimming removed 4 bases at V and 7 bases at J, with 14 bases between. Per germline, CDR1 GTSNPN and CDR2 SVGIG (reference sequence). The CDR3 spans 14 residues. In nucleotides, the CDR3 is TGTGCCTGGAAGTTCCCGGGAATCAATTCACCCCTCCACTTT. Translation: CAWKFPGINSPLHF. The full variable domain, with the rest looked up from reference TRBV30 and TRBJ1-6, is SQTIHQWPATLVQPVGSPLSLECTVEGTSNPNLYWYRQAAGRGLQLLFYSVGIGQISSEVPQNLSASRPQDRQFILSSKKLLLSDSGFYLCAWKFPGINSPLHFGNGTRLTVT.

V and J are TRBV11-2 and TRBJ2-1; 7 bases are a match to TRBD1. CDR3 length: 15 amino acids. Germline V CDR1 and CDR2: SGHAT, FQNNGV. The V gene end was trimmed by 5 bases and the J gene end by 5 bases; junction bases not matched to a gene: 9. The DNA of the CDR3 is TGTGCCAGCAGCCCACGACAGGGAAGGGACAATGAGCAGTTCTTC. Its translation: CASSPRQGRDNEQFF.

The genes are TRBV4-2 and TRBJ2-5; D gene uncertain. This CDR3 has 12 amino acids. The V gene's germline CDR1 is LGHNA and CDR2 YNFKEQ. V was clipped by 0 bases and J by 6 bases, with 5 bases between them. The CDR3 DNA follows: TGTGCCAGCAGCCAAGATTATCAGACCCAGTACTTC. Protein sequence: CASSQDYQTQYF.

The genes are TRBV6-1 and TRBJ1-5; the D gene is possibly TRBD1 (5 bases). V lost 5 bases, J lost 4 bases, and 15 bases lay in between. Germline CDR1 MNHNS, CDR2 SASEGT. The CDR3 runs to 15 residues. The CDR3 region has the DNA TGTGCCAGCAGTCTTGACAGTCGTTCGAATCAGCCCCAGCATTTT. It specifies CASSLDSRSNQPQHF.

The rearrangement links TRBV6-4 to TRBJ1-4; TRBD1 matches 9 bases. Trimming took 4 bases from V and 6 from J; bases not matched to a gene: 9. The germline V gene has CDR1 MRHNA and CDR2 SNTAGT. CDR3 length: 16 amino acids. Here the CDR3 reads CASSGRLRDRDEKLFF. CDR3 bases: TGTGCCAGCAGTGGACGCCTTAGGGACAGGGATGAAAAACTGTTTTTT.

The J gene is TRBJ1-2, the V gene TRBV19; D might be TRBD1 (5 bases). V was cut by 3 bases and J by 5 bases, with 7 bases left in between. In germline, CDR1 is LNHDA, CDR2 SQIVND (reference sequence). CDR3 length: 12 residues. This CDR3 reads CASSMTEYGYTF. The CDR3 bases are TGTGCCAGTAGTATGACAGAATATGGCTACACCTTC.